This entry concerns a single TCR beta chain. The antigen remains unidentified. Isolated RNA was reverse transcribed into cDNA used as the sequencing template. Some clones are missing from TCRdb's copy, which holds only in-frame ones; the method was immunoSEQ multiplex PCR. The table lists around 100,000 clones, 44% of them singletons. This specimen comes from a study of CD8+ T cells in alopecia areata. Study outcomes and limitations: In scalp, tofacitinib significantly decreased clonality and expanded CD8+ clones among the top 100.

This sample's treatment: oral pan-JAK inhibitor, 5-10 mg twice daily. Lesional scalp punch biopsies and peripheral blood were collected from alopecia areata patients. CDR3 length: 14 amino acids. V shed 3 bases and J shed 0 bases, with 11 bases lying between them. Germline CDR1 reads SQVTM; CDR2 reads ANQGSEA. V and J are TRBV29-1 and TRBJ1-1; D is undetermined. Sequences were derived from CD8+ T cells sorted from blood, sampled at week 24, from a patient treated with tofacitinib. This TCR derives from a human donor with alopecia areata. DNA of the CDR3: TGCAGCGTTGAGTCTCTTCGCATGAACACTGAAGCTTTCTTT. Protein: CSVESLRMNTEAFF.